These T cell receptor beta chains were read from a single sample in a study of T cells in Graves' hyperthyroidism and ophthalmopathy. One entry per CDR3 protein, called by TCRdb with MiXCR from the multiplex PCR reads. In the table there are about 600,000 distinct CDR3 sequences, 13% to 15% of which are singletons. Sequencing was carried out using blood. The origin of the receptors is a woman aged 50 to 65 with Graves' ophthalmopathy. The CDR3 runs from the conserved cysteine through the conserved F or W. The D gene is left open where the match is weak. For some rows the clone size is stated as once, few or many, or as a class when expanded; others skip it.

j_gene	abundance	len	d_gene	v_gene	CDR3aa	CDR3nt
TRBJ2-3	many	19	-	TRBV7-9	CASSGLRGRWEEHADTQYF	TGTGCCAGCAGCGGCTTAAGGGGCAGATGGGAGGAGCACGCAGATACGCAGTATTTT
TRBJ2-3	many	17	TRBD2	TRBV6-2/TRBV6-3	CASSPGLAGWRTDTQYF	TGTGCCAGCAGTCCGGGACTAGCGGGATGGAGGACAGATACGCAGTATTTT
TRBJ2-5	many	11	-	TRBV20-1	CSAREGETQYF	TGCAGTGCTAGAGAGGGAGAGACCCAGTACTTC
TRBJ2-6	-	17	-	TRBV4-2	CASSRPPGLSGANVLTF	TGTGCCAGCAGCCGACCTCCCGGCCTCTCTGGGGCCAACGTCCTGACTTTC
TRBJ1-2	-	14	-	TRBV6-2/TRBV6-3	CASSPSRGSHGYTF	TGTGCCAGCAGTCCTTCTCGGGGGTCTCATGGCTACACCTTC
TRBJ2-7	many	16	-	TRBV28	CASSFSSAGSSYEQYF	TGTGCCAGCAGTTTTAGTAGCGCGGGAAGCTCCTACGAGCAGTACTTC
TRBJ1-1	many	12	-	TRBV11-3	CASSAPIGEAFF	TGTGCCAGCAGCGCCCCCATAGGTGAAGCTTTCTTT
TRBJ2-3	many	15	TRBD1	TRBV28	CASRPSGGRTDTQYF	TGTGCCAGCAGACCTTCAGGGGGAAGGACAGATACGCAGTATTTT
TRBJ2-7	few	15	TRBD1	TRBV18	CASSPRQGEVYEQYF	TGTGCCAGCTCCCCCAGACAGGGGGAGGTGTACGAGCAGTACTTC
TRBJ1-2	-	15	-	TRBV7-8	CASSLAFGQLYGYTF	TGTGCCAGCAGCTTAGCTTTTGGACAGCTCTATGGCTACACCTTC
TRBJ2-7	many	15	-	TRBV7-8	CASSLLATVSYEQYF	TGTGCCAGCAGCCTGTTAGCGACAGTCTCCTACGAGCAGTACTTC
TRBJ2-1	-	19	TRBD1	TRBV7-2	CASSPGLPVVEQGYNEQFF	TGTGCCAGCAGCCCAGGGCTCCCCGTGGTGGAACAGGGGTACAATGAGCAGTTCTTC
TRBJ1-4	-	14	-	TRBV27	CASSPVWGNEKLFF	TGTGCCAGCAGTCCGGTGTGGGGAAATGAAAAACTGTTTTTT
TRBJ1-2	many	13	TRBD1	TRBV28	CASRVGTVYGYTF	TGTGCCAGCAGGGTCGGGACAGTCTATGGCTACACCTTC
TRBJ1-6	few	13	-	TRBV10-3	CAISRTANSPLHF	TGTGCCATCAGCCGGACGGCTAATTCACCCCTCCACTTT
TRBJ1-1	many	14	TRBD1	TRBV20-1	CSARGNRGNTEAFF	TGCAGTGCTAGAGGCAACAGGGGGAACACTGAAGCTTTCTTT
TRBJ2-7	many	15	-	TRBV9	CASSVGAGVAYEQYF	TGTGCCAGCAGCGTAGGGGCAGGGGTGGCCTACGAGCAGTACTTC
TRBJ1-2	few	14	TRBD1	TRBV20-1	CSALQLTGNYGYTF	TGCAGTGCTCTCCAACTGACAGGGAACTATGGCTACACCTTC
TRBJ2-5	few	15	-	TRBV11-2	CASSLDRSSAATQYF	TGTGCCAGCAGCTTAGATCGGAGCAGCGCAGCGACCCAGTACTTC
TRBJ1-1	many	18	-	TRBV12-5	CASGLVAGLVNRRAEAFF	TGTGCTAGTGGTTTGGTCGCCGGCCTTGTCAATAGAAGGGCTGAAGCTTTCTTT
TRBJ2-3	-	18	TRBD2	TRBV27	CASSLSPSGTSTTDTQYF	TGTGCCAGCAGTTTATCCCCCTCCGGGACTAGCACCACAGATACGCAGTATTTT
TRBJ2-7	many	15	TRBD2	TRBV24-1	CATSDGLAGGYEQYF	TGTGCCACCAGTGATGGCCTAGCGGGAGGATACGAGCAGTACTTC
TRBJ2-3	many	15	TRBD2	TRBV30	CAWSVTSGRTDTQYF	TGTGCCTGGAGCGTTACTAGCGGGAGAACAGATACGCAGTATTTT
TRBJ2-1	many	12	-	TRBV5-1	CASSPNLDEQFF	TGCGCCAGCAGCCCCAATCTGGATGAGCAGTTCTTC
TRBJ2-3	many	16	-	TRBV7-8	CASSSDGRTSTDTQYF	TGTGCCAGCAGCTCGGACGGCCGGACTAGCACAGATACGCAGTATTTT
TRBJ2-3	many	14	TRBD2	TRBV20-1	CSAWVAGETDTQYF	TGCAGTGCTTGGGTGGCGGGAGAGACAGATACGCAGTATTTT
TRBJ2-3	-	15	-	TRBV29-1	CSVEVGGPVSDTQYF	TGCAGCGTTGAAGTGGGCGGGCCGGTATCAGATACGCAGTATTTT
TRBJ2-1	few	16	-	TRBV5-4	CASSLAGGGGYNEQFF	TGTGCCAGCAGCTTGGCCGGGGGCGGGGGTTACAATGAGCAGTTCTTC